Detailed here is one TCR beta chain. This sample is drawn from a study of Ad26.COV2.S vaccination and SARS-CoV-2 variants. Study summary: Donor joined the COV1001 Ad26.COV2.S trial arm.

Using immunoSEQ multiplex PCR, the repertoire was profiled, and TCRdb retains in-frame clones only, with some absent. The sample includes about 350,000 clones, around nine tenths seen only once; the top ten take approximately 12%. As to treatment: roughly 20 received Ad26.COV2.S at low or high dose, single or two shots; 5 received placebo; per-sample allocation not given. The study sampled participants on day 63 after the first vaccine or placebo injection. The ends were cut back, 0 bases at V and 4 bases at J, with 12 bases in the middle. CDR1 is MGHRA and CDR2 is YSYEKL in the germline V gene. The length of the CDR3 is 15 residues.

This chain connects TRBV4-1 to TRBJ1-2; unclear D gene. The specimen was peripheral blood, collected in a trial of Ad26.COV2.S vaccine versus placebo. This clonotype was obtained from a person between 18 and 59 years old who received the Ad26.COV2.S COVID-19 vaccine or a placebo. This CDR3 is CASSQEVQSPYGYTF. The CDR3 DNA reads as TGCGCCAGCAGCCAAGAGGTTCAATCTCCCTATGGCTACACCTTC.